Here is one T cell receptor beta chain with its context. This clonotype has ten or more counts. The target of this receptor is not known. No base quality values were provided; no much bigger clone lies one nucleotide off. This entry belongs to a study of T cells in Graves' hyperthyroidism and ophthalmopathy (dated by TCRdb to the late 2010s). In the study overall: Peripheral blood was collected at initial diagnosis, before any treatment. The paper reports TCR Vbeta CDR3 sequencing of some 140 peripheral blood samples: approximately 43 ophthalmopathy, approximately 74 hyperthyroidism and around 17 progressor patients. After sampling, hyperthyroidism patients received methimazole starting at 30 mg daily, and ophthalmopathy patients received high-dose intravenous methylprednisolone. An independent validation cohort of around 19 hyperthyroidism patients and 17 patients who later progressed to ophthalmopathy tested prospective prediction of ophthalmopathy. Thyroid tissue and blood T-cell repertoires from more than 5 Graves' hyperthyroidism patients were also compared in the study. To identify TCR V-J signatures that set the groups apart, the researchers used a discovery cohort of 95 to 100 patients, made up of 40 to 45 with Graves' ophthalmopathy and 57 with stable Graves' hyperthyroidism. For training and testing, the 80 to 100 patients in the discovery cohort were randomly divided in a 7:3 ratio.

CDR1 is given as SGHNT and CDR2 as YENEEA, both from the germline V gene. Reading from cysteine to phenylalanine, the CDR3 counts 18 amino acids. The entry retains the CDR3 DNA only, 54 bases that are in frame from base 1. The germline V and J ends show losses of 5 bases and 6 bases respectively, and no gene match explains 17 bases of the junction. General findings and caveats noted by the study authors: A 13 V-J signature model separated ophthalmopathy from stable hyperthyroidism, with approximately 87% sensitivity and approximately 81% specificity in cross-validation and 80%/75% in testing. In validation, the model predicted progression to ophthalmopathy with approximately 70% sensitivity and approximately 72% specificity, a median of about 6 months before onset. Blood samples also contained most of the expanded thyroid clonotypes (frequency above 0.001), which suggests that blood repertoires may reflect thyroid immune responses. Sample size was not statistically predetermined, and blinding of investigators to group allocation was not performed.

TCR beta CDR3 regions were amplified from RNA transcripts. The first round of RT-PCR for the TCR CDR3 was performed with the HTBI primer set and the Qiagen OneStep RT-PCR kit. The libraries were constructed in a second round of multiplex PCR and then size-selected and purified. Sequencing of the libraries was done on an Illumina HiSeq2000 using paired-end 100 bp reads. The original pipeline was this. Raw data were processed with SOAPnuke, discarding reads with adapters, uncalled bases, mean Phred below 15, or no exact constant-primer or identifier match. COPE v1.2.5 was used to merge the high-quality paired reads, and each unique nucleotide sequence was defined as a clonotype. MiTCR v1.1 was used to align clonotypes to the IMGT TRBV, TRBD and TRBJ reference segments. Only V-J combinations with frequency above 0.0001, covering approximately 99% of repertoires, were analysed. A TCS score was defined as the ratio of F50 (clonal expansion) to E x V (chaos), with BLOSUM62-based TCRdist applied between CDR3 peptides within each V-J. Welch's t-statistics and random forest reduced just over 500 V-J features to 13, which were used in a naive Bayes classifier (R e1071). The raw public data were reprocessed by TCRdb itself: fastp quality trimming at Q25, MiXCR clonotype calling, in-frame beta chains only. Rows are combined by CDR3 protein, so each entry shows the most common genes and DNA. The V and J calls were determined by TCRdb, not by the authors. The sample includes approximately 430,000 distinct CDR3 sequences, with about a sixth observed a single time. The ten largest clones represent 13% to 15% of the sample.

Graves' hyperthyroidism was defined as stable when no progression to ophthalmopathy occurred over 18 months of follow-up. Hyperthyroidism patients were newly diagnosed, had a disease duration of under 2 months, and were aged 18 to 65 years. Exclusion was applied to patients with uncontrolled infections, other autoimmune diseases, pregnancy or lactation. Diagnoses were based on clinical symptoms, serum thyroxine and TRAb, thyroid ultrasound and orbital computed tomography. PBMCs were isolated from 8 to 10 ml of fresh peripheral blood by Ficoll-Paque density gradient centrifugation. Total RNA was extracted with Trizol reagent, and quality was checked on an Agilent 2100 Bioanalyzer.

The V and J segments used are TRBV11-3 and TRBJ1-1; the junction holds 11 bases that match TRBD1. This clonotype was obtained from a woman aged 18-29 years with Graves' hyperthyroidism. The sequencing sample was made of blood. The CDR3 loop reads CASSTTMRTGGAIPEAFF. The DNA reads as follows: TGTGCCAGCAGCACCACCATGAGGACAGGGGGCGCGATACCTGAAGCTTTCTTT.